The sequence of this T cell receptor beta chain was determined in a study of cytomegalovirus exposure and HLA in healthy donors. Points on this clone: Antigen: not known.

V was cut by 5 bases and J by 0 bases, with 11 bases left in between. CDR3 size: 14 residues. Germline loops: CDR1 MNHEY, CDR2 SMNVEV (reference sequence). Amplification used 60 Vbeta primers and 13 Jbeta primers. Method: immunoSEQ multiplex PCR; TCRdb's copy keeps in-frame clones and lacks some. The sample yields around 200,000 clones, 65% to 90% seen once. General study points: In an earlier analysis, most TCR beta V segments were productive about 87% or about 30% of the time.

The sequence was collected from a girl between 5 and 17 years old in good health and CMV-seronegative. Sequenced material: PBMCs. This chain links TRBV27 with TRBJ2-7, with D perhaps TRBD1 (6 bases). In DNA, the CDR3 is TGTGCCAGCAGTCAGGGGACGCACTCCTACGAGCAGTACTTC. It codes for CASSQGTHSYEQYF.